What follows are 12 T cell receptor beta chains derived from one specimen sequenced in a study of OX40 agonist ivuxolimab in advanced cancers. Assay used: immunoSEQ multiplex PCR; TCRdb lists only in-frame clones, some missing. The sample has 60,000 or so clones, about 83% seen once. The sample was CD4+ or CD8+ T cells sorted from blood, taken in a trial of the OX40 agonist ivuxolimab. All receptors come from an adult with an advanced solid tumor such as melanoma, head and neck, liver or kidney cancer.

The V call is TRBV9, the J call TRBJ2-1; 8 nucleotides match TRBD1. J lost 8 bases, V lost 0 bases, and 7 bases had no gene match. Per germline, CDR1 SGDLS and CDR2 YYNGEE. This CDR3 has 15 amino acids. In DNA, the CDR3 is TGTGCCAGCAGCGTAGACGGCAGGGGGCTGGATGAGCAGTTCTTC. Translation: CASSVDGRGLDEQFF.

The rearrangement joins TRBV13 to TRBJ2-3; the D gene could be TRBD1 or TRBD2 (5 bases each). Trimming shortened V by 5 bases and J by 2 bases, and 17 bases separated the two germline ends. Germline V lookup: CDR1 PRHDT, CDR2 FYEKMQ (reference sequence). The CDR3 is 16 residues long. CDR3 loop: CASSPRDGPSTDTQYF. The DNA for the CDR3 is TGTGCCAGCAGCCCTCGGGACGGCCCTTCCACAGATACGCAGTATTTT.

This clone was counted between two and nine times. The chain carries TRBV4-3 and TRBJ2-7; no clear D gene. The CDR3 spans 14 residues. V lost 0 bases and J 6 bases, leaving 12 bases between the germline ends. From germline, CDR1 is LGHNA and CDR2 YSLEER. The CDR3 here is CASSQDDKGPEQYF. DNA for the CDR3: TGCGCCAGCAGCCAAGATGATAAAGGACCCGAGCAGTACTTC.

The chain links TRBV7-9 to TRBJ2-6; tentative D call: TRBD2 (5 bases). From germline, CDR1 is SEHNR and CDR2 FQNEAQ (reference sequence). Trimming shortened V by 3 bases and J by 0 bases, and 9 bases separated the two germline ends. The CDR3 runs to 16 residues. Here the CDR3 reads CASSFTAGSGANVLTF. The CDR3 nucleotides read TGTGCCAGCAGCTTTACGGCGGGCTCTGGGGCCAACGTCCTGACTTTC.

In DNA form, the CDR3 reads TGTGCCAGCAGTGGAGCCGTCTCCTACGAGCAGTACTTC. Translating gives CASSGAVSYEQYF. The chain joins TRBV2 to TRBJ2-7; D is unresolved. The length of the CDR3 is 13 residues. V lost 4 bases to trimming and J lost 0 bases, with 7 bases between them. CDR1 and CDR2 (germline): SNHLY, FYNNEI.

The gene calls are TRBV15 and TRBJ1-5; 8 bases agree with TRBD1. V shed 1 base, J shed 3 bases, and the junction held 8 bases outside the gene matches. The CDR3 extends over 17 amino acids. From germline, CDR1 is LNHNV and CDR2 YYDKDF (reference sequence). Here the CDR3 reads CATSRGGGQAINQPQHF. For the CDR3, the DNA is TGTGCCACCAGCAGAGGAGGGGGACAGGCTATCAATCAGCCCCAGCATTTT.

The V call is TRBV4-3, the J call TRBJ1-2; a possible D gene is TRBD1 (6 bases). The V gene lost 4 bases and the J gene lost 7 bases, with 19 bases spanning the gap. The CDR3 runs 15 residues. Looked up from germline, CDR1 is LGHNA and CDR2 is YSLEER. CDR3 in amino acids: CASSLMQGSRGGYTF. The CDR3 DNA is TGCGCCAGCAGCCTAATGCAGGGGAGCAGAGGTGGCTACACCTTC.

This chain links TRBV6-5 with TRBJ1-1; the D is unclear. Germline V gives CDR1 MNHEY, CDR2 SVGAGI. Trimming shortened V by 7 bases and J by 5 bases, and 17 bases separated the two germline ends. The CDR3 length is 14 residues. CDR3 sequence: CASTTDGPKTEAFF. The CDR3 nucleotides are TGTGCCAGCACCACGGACGGGCCCAAGACTGAAGCTTTCTTT.

The chain couples TRBV18 to TRBJ1-2; the D is unclear. The CDR3 spans 13 residues. The germline V gene encodes CDR1 KGHSH and CDR2 LQKENI. Trimming left V 2 bases short and J 3 bases short, with 7 bases between. The CDR3, as DNA: TGTGCCAGCTCACCAAGTGGGGACTATGGCTACACCTTC. It codes for CASSPSGDYGYTF.

The chain employs TRBV18 and TRBJ2-2; D is ambiguous. V was clipped by 5 bases and J by 1 base, with 8 bases between them. CDR3 length: 14 residues. Germline values: CDR1 KGHSH, CDR2 LQKENI. CDR3 nucleotides: TGTGCCAGCTCAGGAGACTGGAACACCGGGGAGCTGTTTTTT. Amino acids: CASSGDWNTGELFF.

The chain couples TRBV30 to TRBJ2-2; D could derive from TRBD1 or TRBD2 (5 bases each). With 7 bases removed from V and 0 bases from J, the gap between germline ends came to 12 bases. The CDR3 is made up of 14 amino acids. The germline gives CDR1 GTSNPN, CDR2 SVGIG (reference sequence). The CDR3 region is CAYRRPSNTGELFF. The CDR3 DNA follows: TGTGCCTACAGGAGGCCCTCGAACACCGGGGAGCTGTTTTTT.

The chain employs TRBV6-1 and TRBJ1-2; no reliable D call. From germline, CDR1 is MNHNS and CDR2 SASEGT. Trimming cost V 6 bases and J 5 bases, with 13 bases left between them. This CDR3 is 13 amino acids long. The CDR3 loop is CASSLRPRYGYTF. CDR3 DNA: TGTGCCAGCAGCCTACGACCCCGGTATGGCTACACCTTC.